This TCR beta chain stems from a study of blood T cell repertoires in COVID-19. Original analysis: The authors estimated nucleated cell counts from reference gene primer amplification. Here immunoSEQ multiplex PCR was the method, and the copy in TCRdb shows in-frame clones only, minus some. The V and J calls and clone size are taken from that table; D and trimming were inferred from the DNA. The data contain approximately 200,000 clones, under 90% of them singletons. CDR1 is SGHRS, CDR2 YFSETQ, per germline. The CDR3 extends over 15 amino acids. Trimming pared 1 base from V and 2 bases from J, leaving 10 bases between. Two consecutive negative NP/OP PCR tests, clearance, or resolved symptoms defined Cohort 3 recovery.

The receptor's source is a man in his 60s who had recovered from COVID-19. Sequencing was performed on PBMCs or T cells enriched from blood (not recorded which). The chain combines TRBV5-1 with TRBJ1-3; weak D call: TRBD1 (5 bases). CDR3 sequence (DNA): TGCGCCAGCAGCTTGTTGCAGGGCCCTGGAAACACCATATATTTT. It specifies CASSLLQGPGNTIYF.